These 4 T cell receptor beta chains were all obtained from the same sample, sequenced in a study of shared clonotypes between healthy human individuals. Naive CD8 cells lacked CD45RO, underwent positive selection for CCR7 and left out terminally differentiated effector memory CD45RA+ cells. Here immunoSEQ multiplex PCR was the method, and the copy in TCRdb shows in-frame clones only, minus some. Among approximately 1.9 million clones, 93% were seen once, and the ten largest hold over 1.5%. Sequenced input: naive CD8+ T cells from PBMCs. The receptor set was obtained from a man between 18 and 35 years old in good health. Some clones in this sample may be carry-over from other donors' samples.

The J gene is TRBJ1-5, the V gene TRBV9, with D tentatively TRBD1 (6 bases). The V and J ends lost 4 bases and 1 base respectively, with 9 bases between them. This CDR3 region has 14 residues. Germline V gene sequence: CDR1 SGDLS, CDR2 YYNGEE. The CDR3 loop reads CASSSGQSNQPQHF. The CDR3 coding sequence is TGTGCCAGCAGCAGTGGACAGAGCAATCAGCCCCAGCATTTT.

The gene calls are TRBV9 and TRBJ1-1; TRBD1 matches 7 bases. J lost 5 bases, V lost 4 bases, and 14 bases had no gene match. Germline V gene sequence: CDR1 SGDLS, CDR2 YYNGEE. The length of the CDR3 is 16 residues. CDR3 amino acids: CASSLRQGSIETEAFF. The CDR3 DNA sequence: TGTGCCAGCAGCCTTCGACAGGGAAGCATAGAAACTGAAGCTTTCTTT.

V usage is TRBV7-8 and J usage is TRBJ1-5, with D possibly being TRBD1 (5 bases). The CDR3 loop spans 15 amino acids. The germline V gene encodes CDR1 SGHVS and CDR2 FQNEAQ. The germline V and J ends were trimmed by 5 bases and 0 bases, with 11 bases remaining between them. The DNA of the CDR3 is TGTGCCAGCAGCCCGACAGTTTCTAGCAATCAGCCCCAGCATTTT. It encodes CASSPTVSSNQPQHF.

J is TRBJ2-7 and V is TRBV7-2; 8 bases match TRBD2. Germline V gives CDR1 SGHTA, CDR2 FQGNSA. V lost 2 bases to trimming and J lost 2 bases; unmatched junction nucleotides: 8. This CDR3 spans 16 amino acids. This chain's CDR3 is CASSLRGTSITYEQYF. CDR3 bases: TGTGCCAGCAGCTTAAGGGGGACTAGTATTACCTACGAGCAGTACTTC.